Following are 9 T cell receptor beta chains from one sample sequenced in a study of blood T cell repertoires in COVID-19. Some clones are missing from TCRdb's copy, which holds only in-frame ones; the method was immunoSEQ multiplex PCR. The table records 150,000 to 200,000 clones, about 85% of them present only once. The sample taken for sequencing was peripheral blood. The receptors here all came from a man aged 60-69 years with active or convalescent COVID-19.

This rearrangement joins TRBV27 to TRBJ2-7; 7 bases match TRBD2. This CDR3 is 12 amino acids long. Losses at the gene ends were 5 bases for V and 2 bases for J; bases not matched to a gene: 0. CDR1 and CDR2 (germline): MNHEY, SMNVEV (reference sequence). The chain's CDR3 is CASSGGAYEQYF. DNA for the CDR3: TGTGCCAGCAGTGGGGGGGCCTACGAGCAGTACTTC.

This chain uses TRBV18 with TRBJ1-4, with 7 bases identical to TRBD1. The CDR3 loop spans 15 amino acids. The germline V gene encodes CDR1 KGHSH and CDR2 LQKENI. The trim removed 4 bases at V and 3 bases at J, leaving 5 bases unmatched. CDR3 coding DNA: TGTGCCAGCTCACAAAGGGGGCCCCCTAATGAAAAACTGTTTTTT. It specifies CASSQRGPPNEKLFF.

This chain uses TRBV5-4 with TRBJ2-7; TRBD1 aligns across 8 bases. Germline V lookup: CDR1 SGHNT, CDR2 YYREEE (reference sequence). The CDR3 spans 15 residues. J was trimmed by 0 bases and V by 0 bases; bases with no gene match: 2. CDR3 coding DNA: TGTGCCAGCAGCTTGGTTGGGACAGGCTCCTACGAGCAGTACTTC. This translates into CASSLVGTGSYEQYF.

Here the CDR3 reads CASSRELKDHTIYF. For the CDR3, the DNA is TGTGCCAGCAGTCGAGAACTAAAGGATCACACCATATATTTT. This chain links TRBV13 with TRBJ1-3; no reliable D call. V lost 6 bases, J lost 8 bases, and 17 bases lay in between. This CDR3 has 14 amino acids. Germline-derived CDR1 and CDR2 are PRHDT and FYEKMQ (reference sequence).

The chain uses TRBV18 and TRBJ1-2; possible D gene TRBD1, 5 bases. Trimming removed 1 base from V and 4 bases from J, with 10 bases in between. There are 14 residues in the CDR3. The germline CDR1 and CDR2 sequences are KGHSH and LQKENI. This CDR3 is CASSPQSQGYGYTF. The CDR3 nucleotides read TGTGCCAGCTCACCACAGTCTCAGGGCTATGGCTACACCTTC.

Worth noting for this clone: Different DNA sequences within this sample yield the same CDR3. The V call is TRBV7-8, the J call TRBJ2-7; D is undetermined. The CDR3 is 14 residues long. Trimming took off 1 base at V and 3 bases at J, with 10 bases between the two ends. CDR1 and CDR2 from the germline V gene are SGHVS and FQNEAQ. The chain's CDR3 is CASSLGRQFYEQYF. In DNA, the CDR3 is TGTGCCAGCAGCTTAGGACGACAATTCTACGAGCAGTACTTC. The full variable domain, with the rest looked up from reference TRBV7-8 and TRBJ2-7, is GAGVSQSPRYKVAKRGQDVALRCDPISGHVSLFWYQQALGQGPEFLTYFQNEAQLDKSGLPSDRFFAERPEGSVSTLKIQRTQQEDSAVYLCASSLGRQFYEQYFGPGTRLTVT.

The chain is built from TRBV10-3 and TRBJ1-1; no clear D gene. This CDR3 is built from 14 residues. Trimming left V 0 bases short and J 4 bases short, with 9 bases between. Per germline, CDR1 ENHRY and CDR2 SYGVKD. This CDR3 reads CAISESSRGTEAFF. The CDR3, as DNA: TGTGCCATCAGTGAGTCAAGCCGGGGCACTGAAGCTTTCTTT.

This clone was recorded only once. The genes are TRBV4-1 and TRBJ2-7; D is ambiguous. The V and J ends lost 0 bases and 9 bases respectively, with 15 bases between them. CDR1 is MGHRA, CDR2 YSYEKL, per germline. The CDR3 contains 14 residues. CDR3 residues: CASSQDPYESGQYF. The CDR3, as DNA: TGCGCCAGCAGCCAAGATCCTTACGAATCGGGGCAGTACTTC.

V gene TRBV2 combines with J gene TRBJ2-5, with a tentative D call TRBD2 (6 bases). V was pared by 10 bases and J by 2 bases, with 20 bases between. The CDR3 extends over 15 amino acids. Germline V gene data show CDR1 as SNHLY and CDR2 as FYNNEI. The chain's CDR3 is CATSLAGSPQETQYF. CDR3 DNA sequence: TGTGCCACCTCTCTGGCGGGGTCCCCTCAAGAGACCCAGTACTTC.